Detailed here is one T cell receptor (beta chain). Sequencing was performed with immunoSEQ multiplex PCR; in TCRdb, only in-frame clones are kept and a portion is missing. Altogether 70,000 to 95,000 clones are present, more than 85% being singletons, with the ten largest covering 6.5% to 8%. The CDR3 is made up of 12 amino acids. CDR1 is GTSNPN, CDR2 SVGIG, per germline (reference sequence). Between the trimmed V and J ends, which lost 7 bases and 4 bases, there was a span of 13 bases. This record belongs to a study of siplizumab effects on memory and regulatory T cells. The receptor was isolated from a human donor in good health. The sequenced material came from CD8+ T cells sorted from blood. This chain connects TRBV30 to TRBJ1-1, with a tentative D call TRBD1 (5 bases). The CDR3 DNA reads TGTGCCTTGCAGCCGGGGGGCACTGAAGCTTTCTTT. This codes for CALQPGGTEAFF. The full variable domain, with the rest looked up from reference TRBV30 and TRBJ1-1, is SQTIHQWPATLVQPVGSPLSLECTVEGTSNPNLYWYRQAAGRGLQLLFYSVGIGQISSEVPQNLSASRPQDRQFILSSKKLLLSDSGFYLCALQPGGTEAFFGQGTRLTVV.